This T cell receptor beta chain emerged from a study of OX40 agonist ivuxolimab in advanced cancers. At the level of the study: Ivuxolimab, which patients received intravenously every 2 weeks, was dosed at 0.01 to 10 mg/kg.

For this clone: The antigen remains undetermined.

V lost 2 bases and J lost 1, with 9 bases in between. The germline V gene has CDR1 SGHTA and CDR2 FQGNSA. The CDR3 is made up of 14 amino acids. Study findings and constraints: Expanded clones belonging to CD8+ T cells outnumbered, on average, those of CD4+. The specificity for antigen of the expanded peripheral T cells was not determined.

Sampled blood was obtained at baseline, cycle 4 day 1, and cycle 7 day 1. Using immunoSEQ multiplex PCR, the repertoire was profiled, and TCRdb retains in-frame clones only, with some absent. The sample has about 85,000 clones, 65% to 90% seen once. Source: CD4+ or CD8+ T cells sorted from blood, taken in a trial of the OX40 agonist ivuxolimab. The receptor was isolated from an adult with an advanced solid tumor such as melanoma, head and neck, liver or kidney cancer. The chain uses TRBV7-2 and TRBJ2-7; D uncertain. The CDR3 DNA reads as TGTGCCAGCAGCTTAACCGACACTTCCTACGAGCAGTACTTC. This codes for CASSLTDTSYEQYF.